The 10 T cell receptor beta chains reported below all come from one sample, sequenced in a study of identical twins (dated by TCRdb to the mid-2010s). The library was built by means of 5' RACE. For sequencing, an Illumina HiSeq 2000 was employed. Clones were called with MiXCR by TCRdb after fastp trimmed the public reads at Q25, and only in-frame beta chains were retained. Each CDR3 protein appears once, grouped with its most common genes and DNA. The sample table holds roughly 280,000 distinct CDR3 sequences, of which roughly 10% were seen once. Jointly, the top ten make up roughly 6.8% of the sample. The sample was also linked to a second study, of yellow fever vaccine responses in identical twins.

The sample taken for sequencing was CD8+ T cells sorted from blood. These receptors all come from a woman under 30 in good health.

The chain combines TRBV4-2 with TRBJ2-7; D might be TRBD1 (7 bases). V lost 4 bases to trimming and J lost 2 bases, with 15 bases between them. Germline loops: CDR1 LGHNA, CDR2 YNFKEQ. The CDR3 covers 15 residues. CDR3 nucleotide sequence: TGTGCCAGCAGCCCCGCGACAGGGAGGACCTACGAGCAGTACTTC. Amino acid sequence: CASSPATGRTYEQYF.

At least ten counts were recorded for this clonotype. The J gene is TRBJ2-1, the V gene TRBV6-2 or TRBV6-3; D is unresolved. This CDR3 has 12 amino acids. Trimming took off 2 bases at V and 6 bases at J, with 5 bases between the two ends. Germline CDR1 reads MNHEY; CDR2 reads SVGEGT. This chain's CDR3 is CASSYVFNEQFF. The CDR3 DNA reads TGTGCCAGCAGTTACGTCTTCAATGAGCAGTTCTTC.

The chain uses TRBV4-3 and TRBJ2-7, with a tentative D call TRBD2 (5 bases). Germline V CDR1 and CDR2: LGHNA, YSLEER. The CDR3 runs 15 residues. Trimming stripped 0 bases from V and 7 bases from J, with 16 bases between. Here the CDR3 DNA reads TGCGCCAGCAGCCAAGAAGTAGCGAGAGGGTATGAGCAGTACTTC. The encoded protein is CASSQEVARGYEQYF.

A few counts support this clonotype. This chain connects TRBV29-1 to TRBJ2-1; a weak D match, TRBD2 (6 bases). Germline V gives CDR1 SQVTM, CDR2 ANQGSEA. This CDR3 has 12 residues. The DNA for the CDR3 is TGCGGAGGAGGGGAGGAGAGAAATGAGCAGTTCTTC. Translation: CGGGEERNEQFF.

This clonotype was recorded many times. The chain couples TRBV29-1 to TRBJ2-1; D is ambiguous. V was cut by 3 bases and J by 3 bases, with 6 bases left in between. CDR3 length: 12 residues. The germline V gene has CDR1 SQVTM and CDR2 ANQGSEA. The chain's CDR3 is CSVDSGYNEQFF. The CDR3 DNA reads as TGCAGCGTTGATTCCGGCTACAATGAGCAGTTCTTC.

V and J are TRBV6-1 and TRBJ2-7; 10 bases fit TRBD1. The CDR3 contains 14 residues. Germline loops: CDR1 MNHNS, CDR2 SASEGT. V lost 6 bases to trimming and J lost 3 bases; unmatched junction nucleotides: 5. The CDR3 DNA reads TGTGCCAGCAGGACGGGACAGGGGAGCTACGAGCAGTACTTC. This codes for CASRTGQGSYEQYF.

This clonotype was found many times. This chain uses TRBV29-1 with TRBJ2-2, with D perhaps TRBD1 (6 bases). Germline CDR1 reads SQVTM; CDR2 reads ANQGSEA. V shed 6 bases and J shed 6 bases, with 14 bases lying between them. This CDR3 contains 13 residues. The DNA of the CDR3 is TGCAGCGTCGAATTACAGGGACCCGGGGAGCTGTTTTTT. Its translation: CSVELQGPGELFF.

The table lists this clonotype with a few counts. The chain recombines TRBV29-1 with TRBJ2-7; TRBD2 might be the D (6 bases). Germline V gives CDR1 SQVTM, CDR2 ANQGSEA. The V end was cut by 4 bases, the J end by 3 bases, with 13 bases between. CDR3 size: 13 residues. The CDR3 DNA is TGCAGCGTTGCAGCTAGCGAGATCTACGAGCAGTACTTC. Translation: CSVAASEIYEQYF.

V and J are TRBV6-1 and TRBJ1-6, with D tentatively TRBD1 (6 bases). V gave up 4 bases and J gave up 5 bases, with 15 bases separating them. Germline CDR1 is MNHNS and CDR2 is SASEGT. This CDR3 contains 16 residues. This CDR3 is CASSGPGAGDNSPLHF. The CDR3, as DNA: TGTGCCAGCAGTGGCCCTGGGGCAGGGGATAATTCACCCCTCCACTTT.

In its sample, this clonotype was seen many times. This chain links TRBV4-3 with TRBJ2-2; D is ambiguous. This CDR3 is built from 14 residues. CDR1 LGHNA and CDR2 YSLEER come from the germline V gene. Trimming pared 1 base from V and 3 bases from J, leaving 6 bases between. In DNA, the CDR3 is TGCGCCAGCAGCCAAGTTGGGGACACCGGGGAGCTGTTTTTT. Its translation: CASSQVGDTGELFF.